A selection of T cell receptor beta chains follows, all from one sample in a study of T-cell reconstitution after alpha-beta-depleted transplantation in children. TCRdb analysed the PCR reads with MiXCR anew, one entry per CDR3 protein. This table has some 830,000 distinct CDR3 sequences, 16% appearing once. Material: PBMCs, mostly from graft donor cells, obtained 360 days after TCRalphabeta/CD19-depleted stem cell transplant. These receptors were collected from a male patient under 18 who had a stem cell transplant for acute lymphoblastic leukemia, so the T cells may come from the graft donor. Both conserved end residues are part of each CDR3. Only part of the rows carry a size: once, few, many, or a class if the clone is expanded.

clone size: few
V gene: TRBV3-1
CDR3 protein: CASSQDRQGVISAKNIQYF

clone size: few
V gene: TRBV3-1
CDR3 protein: CASSPPLAGGQQDTQYF

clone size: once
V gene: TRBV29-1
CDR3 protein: CSVGSGPGTEAFF

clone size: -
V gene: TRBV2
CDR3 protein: CASKVYPAGRSFTGELFF

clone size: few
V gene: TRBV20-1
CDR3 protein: CSASNRGLAGAMSDTQYF

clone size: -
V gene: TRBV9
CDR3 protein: CASSAQSGLRGYNEQFF

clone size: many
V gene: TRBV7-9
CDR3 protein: CASSLGGGGTEAFF

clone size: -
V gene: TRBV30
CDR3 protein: CAWSVRFGWGQVNTEAFF

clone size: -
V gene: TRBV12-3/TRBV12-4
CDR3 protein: CASSFSQGPYNEQFF

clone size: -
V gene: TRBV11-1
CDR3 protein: CASSLPAGDIYEQYF

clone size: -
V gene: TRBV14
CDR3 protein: CASSGHLVLYNEQFF

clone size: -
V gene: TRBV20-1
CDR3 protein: CSATGVKSNQPQHF

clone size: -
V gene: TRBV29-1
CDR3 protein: CSVGAGDNYGYTF

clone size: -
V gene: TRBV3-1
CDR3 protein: CASSRQGGHEQYF

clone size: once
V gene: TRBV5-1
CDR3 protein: CASSLEGQPDQPQHF

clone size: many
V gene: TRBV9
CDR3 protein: CASSGGSSSYEQYF

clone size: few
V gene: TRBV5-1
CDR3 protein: CASSRRGGRRSYNEQFF

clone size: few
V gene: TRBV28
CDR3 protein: CASSLRLAAGNEQFF

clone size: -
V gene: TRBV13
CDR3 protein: CASTLMNTEAFF

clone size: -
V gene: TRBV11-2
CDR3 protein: CASSPGIIAGGPGDTQYF

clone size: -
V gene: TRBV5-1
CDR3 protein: CASSRRTGETDTQYF

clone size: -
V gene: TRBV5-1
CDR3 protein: CASTPVPTGGSEQYF